This TCR beta chain emerged from a study of blood T cell repertoires in COVID-19. With 6 bases removed from V and 13 bases from J, the gap between germline ends came to 6 bases. The CDR3 is 9 residues long. Generated by immunoSEQ multiplex PCR, the TCRdb table keeps only in-frame clones and is missing some. Of 150,000 to 200,000 clones listed, 88% are singletons. This receptor was identified in a human donor in a cohort sampled during active COVID-19. Sequenced material: peripheral blood. This chain connects TRBV12-3 or TRBV12-4 to TRBJ1-4; no clear D. CDR3: CASSDRLFF. The CDR3, as DNA: TGTGCCAGCAGCGATAGACTGTTTTTT.